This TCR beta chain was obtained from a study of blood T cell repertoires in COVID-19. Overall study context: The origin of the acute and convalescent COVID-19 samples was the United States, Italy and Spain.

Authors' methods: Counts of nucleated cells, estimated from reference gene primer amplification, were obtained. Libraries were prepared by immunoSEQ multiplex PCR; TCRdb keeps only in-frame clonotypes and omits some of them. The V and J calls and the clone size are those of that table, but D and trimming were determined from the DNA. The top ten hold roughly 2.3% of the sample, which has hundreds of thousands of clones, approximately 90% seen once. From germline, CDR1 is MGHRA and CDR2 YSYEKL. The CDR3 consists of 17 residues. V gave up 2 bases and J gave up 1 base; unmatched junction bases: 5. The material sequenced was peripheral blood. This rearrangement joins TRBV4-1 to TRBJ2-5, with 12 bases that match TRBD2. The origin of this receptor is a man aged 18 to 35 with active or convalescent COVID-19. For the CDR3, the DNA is TGCGCCAGCAGCCAAATGACTAGCGGGAGAGGCCAAGAGACCCAGTACTTC. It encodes CASSQMTSGRGQETQYF.